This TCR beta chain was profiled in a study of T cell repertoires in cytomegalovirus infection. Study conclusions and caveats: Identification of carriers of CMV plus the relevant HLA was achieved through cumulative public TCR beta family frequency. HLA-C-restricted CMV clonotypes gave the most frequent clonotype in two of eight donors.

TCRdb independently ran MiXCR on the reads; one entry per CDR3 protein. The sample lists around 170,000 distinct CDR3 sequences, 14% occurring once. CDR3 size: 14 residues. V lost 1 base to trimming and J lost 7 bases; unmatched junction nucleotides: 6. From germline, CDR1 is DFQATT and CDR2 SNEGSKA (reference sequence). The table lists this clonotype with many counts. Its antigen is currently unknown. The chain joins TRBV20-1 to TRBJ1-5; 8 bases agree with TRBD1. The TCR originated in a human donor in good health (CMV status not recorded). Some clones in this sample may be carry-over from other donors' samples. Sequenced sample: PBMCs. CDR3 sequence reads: CSARGPQGVQPQHF. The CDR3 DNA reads TGCAGTGCTAGAGGGCCACAGGGGGTCCAGCCCCAGCATTTT.